These 8 T cell receptor beta chains were all obtained from the same sample, sequenced in a study of blood T cells in healthy people across ages. A sample-barcoded 5' primer and a J-beta primer mix were used in a second PCR of roughly 7 to 11 cycles. Each CDR3 protein gets one entry after TCRdb re-called the 5' RACE reads with MiXCR. The table has 1.2 million to 1.5 million distinct CDR3 sequences, 35% to 45% seen once. Material: blood. These receptors originate from a woman aged 18-29 years in good health.

The chain links TRBV11-2 to TRBJ2-7, with TRBD2 identical over 7 bases. The germline CDR1 and CDR2 sequences are SGHAT and FQNNGV. This CDR3 region has 14 residues. The V gene end was trimmed by 6 bases and the J gene end by 3 bases; junction bases not matched to a gene: 8. The chain's CDR3 is CASRTGAGNYEQYF. The DNA of the CDR3 is TGTGCCAGCAGGACGGGAGCGGGAAACTACGAGCAGTACTTC. The entire variable domain, with the rest obtained from reference TRBV11-2 and TRBJ2-7, is as follows: EAGVAQSPRYKIIEKRQSVAFWCNPISGHATLYWYQQILGQGPKLLIQFQNNGVVDDSQLPKDRFSAERLKGVDSTLKIQPAKLEDSAVYLCASRTGAGNYEQYFGPGTRLTVT.

V usage is TRBV12-3 or TRBV12-4 and J usage is TRBJ2-7; TRBD2 matches 7 bases. The CDR3 runs to 19 residues. The V segment lost 5 bases and the J segment 0 bases; nucleotides outside the gene matches: 19. The CDR3 loop reads CASSPFVGDSGLDSYEQYF. The CDR3 DNA follows: TGTGCCAGCAGTCCCTTCGTAGGGGATAGCGGGCTAGACTCCTACGAGCAGTACTTC.

The gene calls are TRBV27 and TRBJ2-7; D may be TRBD2 (6 bases). V gave up 3 bases and J gave up 7 bases, with 16 bases separating them. Germline CDR1 is MNHEY and CDR2 is SMNVEV (reference sequence). The CDR3 extends over 14 amino acids. This chain's CDR3 is CASSFSGEGNEQYF. Here the CDR3 DNA reads TGTGCCAGCAGTTTCTCGGGAGAAGGCAATGAGCAGTACTTC.

This clonotype was recorded a few times. The V and J genes are TRBV20-1 and TRBJ1-1, with D unresolved. In germline, CDR1 is DFQATT, CDR2 SNEGSKA (reference sequence). The CDR3 has 13 amino acids. Trimming removed 5 bases at V and 6 bases at J, with 16 bases between. The CDR3 DNA reads as TGCAGTGCTGCGCAGGCGGTGGCCTCTGAAGCTTTCTTT. It encodes CSAAQAVASEAFF.

The rearrangement links TRBV9 to TRBJ1-1; D is undetermined. This CDR3 has 14 residues. Trimming shortened V by 4 bases and J by 1 base, and 11 bases separated the two germline ends. Germline V CDR1 and CDR2: SGDLS, YYNGEE. The CDR3 is CASSPFVGNTEAFF. CDR3 sequence (DNA): TGTGCCAGCAGCCCCTTCGTGGGGAACACTGAAGCTTTCTTT.

The chain has TRBV4-1 and TRBJ1-4; unclear D gene. The germline gives CDR1 MGHRA, CDR2 YSYEKL. V was trimmed by 1 base and J by 5 bases, leaving 14 bases between them. This CDR3 spans 16 amino acids. In DNA, the CDR3 is TGCGCCAGCAGCCAAGCATCCATCCCCGAAAATGAAAAACTGTTTTTT. Translating it yields CASSQASIPENEKLFF.

V and J are TRBV4-1 and TRBJ1-2, with 9 positions matching TRBD1. The CDR3 is 17 amino acids. The ends lost 1 base at V and 7 bases at J; junction bases unmatched: 13. From germline, CDR1 is MGHRA and CDR2 YSYEKL. As DNA, the CDR3 is TGCGCCAGCAGCCAAGTCTGGTCGAGGGACAGGGTGGGTGGCTACACCTTC. It encodes CASSQVWSRDRVGGYTF.

The V gene is TRBV20-1, the J gene TRBJ2-7; 7 nucleotides align to TRBD2. The J call may be mistaken, given a closer DNA end match to TRBJ2-5. The CDR3 consists of 15 residues. Per the germline V gene, CDR1 is DFQATT and CDR2 is SNEGSKA (reference sequence). The CDR3 reads CSATSNLAASKTQYF. CDR3 nucleotide sequence: TGCAGTGCCACAAGCAATCTAGCGGCGAGTAAGACCCAGTACTTC.